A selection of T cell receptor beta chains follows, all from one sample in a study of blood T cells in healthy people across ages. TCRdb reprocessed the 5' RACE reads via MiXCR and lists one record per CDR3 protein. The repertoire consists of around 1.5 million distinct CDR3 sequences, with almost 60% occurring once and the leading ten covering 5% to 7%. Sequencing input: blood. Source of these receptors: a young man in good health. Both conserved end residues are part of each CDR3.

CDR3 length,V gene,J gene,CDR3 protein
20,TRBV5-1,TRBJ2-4,CASSNRGRLATTLAKNIQYF
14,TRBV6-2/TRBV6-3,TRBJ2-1,CASSYSASCNEQFF
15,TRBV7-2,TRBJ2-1,CASSFTSGGHNEQFF
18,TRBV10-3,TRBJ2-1,CAITRQGFEREVDNEQFF
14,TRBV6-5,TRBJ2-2,CASSYSTGAGELFF
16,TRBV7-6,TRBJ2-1,CASSFLASGSINEQFF
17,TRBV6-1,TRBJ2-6,CASSKRPAGIGANVLTF
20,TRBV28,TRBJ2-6,CASSVDLTGQGNSGANVLTF
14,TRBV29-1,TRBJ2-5,CSVDGSRSRETQYF
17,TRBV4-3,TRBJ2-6,CASSHTGQGSGANVLTF
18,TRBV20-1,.,CSAREEGLAGGLLETQYF
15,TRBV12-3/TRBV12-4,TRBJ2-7,CASNLRPGKIYEQYF
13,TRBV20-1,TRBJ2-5,CSASTGGEETQYF
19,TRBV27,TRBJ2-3,CASSFQRLVGKTSTDTQYF
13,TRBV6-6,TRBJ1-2,CASGASDPNGYTF
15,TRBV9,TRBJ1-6,CASSPQLQGNSPLHF
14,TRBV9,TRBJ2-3,CASSVDAGTDTQYF
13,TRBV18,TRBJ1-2,CASSPDPGAGYTF
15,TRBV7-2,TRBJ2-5,CASSARGGARETQYF
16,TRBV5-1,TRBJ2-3,CASSLPTGASTDTQYF
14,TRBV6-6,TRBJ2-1,CASSGGQGALTQFF
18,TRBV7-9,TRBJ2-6,CASSLDGTVFSGANVLTF
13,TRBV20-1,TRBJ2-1,CSASGRDRDEQFF
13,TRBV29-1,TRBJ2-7,CSVHPGQNYEQYF
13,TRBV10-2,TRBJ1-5,CASSERQNQPQHF
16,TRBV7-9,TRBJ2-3,CASSTTGTGITDTQYF
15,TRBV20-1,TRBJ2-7,CSAPIVDGSSYEQYF
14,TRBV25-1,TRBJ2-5,CASSDLAEQETQYF
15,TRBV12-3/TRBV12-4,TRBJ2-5,CASSFLPLNQETQYF
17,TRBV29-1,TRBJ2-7,CSVEDRWDRGGHYEQYF
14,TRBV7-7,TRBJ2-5,CASSLAPLVETQYF
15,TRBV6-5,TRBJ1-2,CASSYVPDSVDGYTF
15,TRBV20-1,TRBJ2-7,CSARIKALAPYEQYF
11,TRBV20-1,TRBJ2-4,CSASTLNIQYF
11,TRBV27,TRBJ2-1,CASSAYNEQFF
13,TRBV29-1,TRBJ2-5,CSVDRTGLETQYF
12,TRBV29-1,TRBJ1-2,CSVGPDGNGYTF
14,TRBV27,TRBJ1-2,CASSLSQGPYGYTF
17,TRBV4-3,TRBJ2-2,CASSQDLAGGHTGELFF
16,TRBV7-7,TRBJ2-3,CASSLGPGLGESTQYF
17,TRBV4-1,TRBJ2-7,CASSQEWVEGLAYEQYF
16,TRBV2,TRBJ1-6,CASSEQGPVDNSPLHF
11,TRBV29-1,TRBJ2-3,CSVSWGDTQYF
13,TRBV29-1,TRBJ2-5,CSVDRGLRETQYF
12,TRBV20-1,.,CSAPRGEETQYF
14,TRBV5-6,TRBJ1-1,CASSFGTGYTEAFF
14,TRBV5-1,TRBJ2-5,CASSSGGGLETQYF
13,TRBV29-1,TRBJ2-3,CSVRDRGGDTQYF
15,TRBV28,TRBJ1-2,CASLRPATEPNGYTF
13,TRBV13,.,CASSWGSRYEQYF
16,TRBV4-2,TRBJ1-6,CASSQESETGVLSLHF
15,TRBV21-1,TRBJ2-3,CASNVRNRGTDTQYF
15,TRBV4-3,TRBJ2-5,CASSRHLTTGETQYF
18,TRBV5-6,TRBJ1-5,CASSLSRGVPHSNQPQHF
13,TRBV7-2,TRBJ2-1,CASRQGPYNEQFF
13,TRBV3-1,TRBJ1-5,CASSQDYNQPQHF
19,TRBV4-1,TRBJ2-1,CASSQDRGTSGILGNEQFF
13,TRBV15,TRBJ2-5,CATGAGGYETQYF
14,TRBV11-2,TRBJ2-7,CASSQGPRQYEQYF
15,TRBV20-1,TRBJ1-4,CSGGNAGRGIEKLFF